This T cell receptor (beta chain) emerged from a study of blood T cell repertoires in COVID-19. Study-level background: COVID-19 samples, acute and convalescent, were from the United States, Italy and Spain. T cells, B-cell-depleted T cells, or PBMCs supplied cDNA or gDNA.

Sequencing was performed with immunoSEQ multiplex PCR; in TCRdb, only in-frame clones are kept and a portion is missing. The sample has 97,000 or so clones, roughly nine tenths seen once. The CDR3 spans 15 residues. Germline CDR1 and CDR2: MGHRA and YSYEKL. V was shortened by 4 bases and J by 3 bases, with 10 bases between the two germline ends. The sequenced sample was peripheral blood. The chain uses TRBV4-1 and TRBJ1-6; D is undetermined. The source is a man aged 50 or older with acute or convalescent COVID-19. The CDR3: CASSPIRIYNSPLHF. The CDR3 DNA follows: TGCGCCAGCAGCCCTATCCGTATCTATAATTCACCCCTCCACTTT.